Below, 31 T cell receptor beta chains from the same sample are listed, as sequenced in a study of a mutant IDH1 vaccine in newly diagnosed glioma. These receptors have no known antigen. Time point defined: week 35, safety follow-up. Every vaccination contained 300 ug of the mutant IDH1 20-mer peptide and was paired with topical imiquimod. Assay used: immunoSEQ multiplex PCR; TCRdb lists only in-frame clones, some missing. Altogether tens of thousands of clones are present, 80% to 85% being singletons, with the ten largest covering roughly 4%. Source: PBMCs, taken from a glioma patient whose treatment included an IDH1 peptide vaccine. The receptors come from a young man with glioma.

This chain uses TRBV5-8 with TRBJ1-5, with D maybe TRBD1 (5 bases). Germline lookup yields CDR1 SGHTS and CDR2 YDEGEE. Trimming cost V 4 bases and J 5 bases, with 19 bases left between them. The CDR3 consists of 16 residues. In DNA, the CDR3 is TGTGCCAGCAGCCACAACCCAGGGATAAGGTATCAGCCCCAGCATTTT. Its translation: CASSHNPGIRYQPQHF.

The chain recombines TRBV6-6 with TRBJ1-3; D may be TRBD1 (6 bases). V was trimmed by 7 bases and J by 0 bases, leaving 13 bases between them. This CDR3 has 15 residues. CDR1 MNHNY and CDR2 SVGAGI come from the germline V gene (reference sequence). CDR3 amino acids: CASTHRVSSGNTIYF. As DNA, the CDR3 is TGTGCCAGCACCCACAGGGTTAGCTCTGGAAACACCATATATTTT.

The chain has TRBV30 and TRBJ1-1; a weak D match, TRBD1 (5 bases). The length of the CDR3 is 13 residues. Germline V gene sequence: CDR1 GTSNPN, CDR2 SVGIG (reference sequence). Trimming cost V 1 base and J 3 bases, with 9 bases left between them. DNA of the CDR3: TGTGCCTGGAGTGCCGGGGACCACACTGAAGCTTTCTTT. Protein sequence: CAWSAGDHTEAFF.

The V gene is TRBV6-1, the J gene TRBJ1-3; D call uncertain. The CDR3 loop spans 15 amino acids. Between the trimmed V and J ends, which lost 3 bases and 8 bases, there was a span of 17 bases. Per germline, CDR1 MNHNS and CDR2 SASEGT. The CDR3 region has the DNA TGTGCCAGCAGTGAGTTCAGTAAGCTGGACGACACCATATATTTT. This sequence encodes CASSEFSKLDDTIYF.

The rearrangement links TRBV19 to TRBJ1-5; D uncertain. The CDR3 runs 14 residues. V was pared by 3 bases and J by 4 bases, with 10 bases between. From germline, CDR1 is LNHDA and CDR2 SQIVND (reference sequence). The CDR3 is CASSMFGANQPQHF. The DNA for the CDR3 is TGTGCCAGTAGTATGTTCGGCGCAAATCAGCCCCAGCATTTT. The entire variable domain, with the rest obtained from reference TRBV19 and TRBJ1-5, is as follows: DGGITQSPKYLFRKEGQNVTLSCEQNLNHDAMYWYRQDPGQGLRLIYYSQIVNDFQKGDIAEGYSVSREKKESFPLTVTSAQKNPTAFYLCASSMFGANQPQHFGDGTRLSIL.

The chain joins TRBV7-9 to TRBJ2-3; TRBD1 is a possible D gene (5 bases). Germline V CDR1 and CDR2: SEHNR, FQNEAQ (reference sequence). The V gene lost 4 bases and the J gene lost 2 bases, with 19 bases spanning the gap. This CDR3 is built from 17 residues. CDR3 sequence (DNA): TGTGCCAGCAGCTCGAGCCCCCTTACGACAGTCACAGATACGCAGTATTTT. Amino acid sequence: CASSSSPLTTVTDTQYF.

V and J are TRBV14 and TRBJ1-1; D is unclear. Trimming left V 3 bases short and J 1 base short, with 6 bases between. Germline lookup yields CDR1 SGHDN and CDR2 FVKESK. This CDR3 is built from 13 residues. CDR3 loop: CASSHQENTEAFF. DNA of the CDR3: TGTGCCAGCAGCCATCAGGAGAACACTGAAGCTTTCTTT.

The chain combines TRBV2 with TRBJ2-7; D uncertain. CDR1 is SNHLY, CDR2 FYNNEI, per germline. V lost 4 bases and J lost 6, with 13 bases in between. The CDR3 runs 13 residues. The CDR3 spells CASSAGRVGEQYF. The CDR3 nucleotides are TGTGCCAGCAGTGCCGGCAGAGTGGGCGAGCAGTACTTC.

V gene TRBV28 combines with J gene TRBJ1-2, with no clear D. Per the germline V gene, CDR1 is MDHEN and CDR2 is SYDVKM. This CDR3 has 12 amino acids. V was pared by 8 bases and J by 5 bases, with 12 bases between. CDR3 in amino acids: CASHSGRYGYTF. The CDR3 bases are TGTGCCAGCCATTCCGGGAGGTATGGCTACACCTTC.

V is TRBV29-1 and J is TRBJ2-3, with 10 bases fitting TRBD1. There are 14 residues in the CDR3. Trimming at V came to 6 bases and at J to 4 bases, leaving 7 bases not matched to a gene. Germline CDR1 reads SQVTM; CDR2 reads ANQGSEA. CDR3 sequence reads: CSVAGQGLADTQYF. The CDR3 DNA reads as TGCAGCGTCGCGGGACAGGGGTTGGCAGATACGCAGTATTTT.

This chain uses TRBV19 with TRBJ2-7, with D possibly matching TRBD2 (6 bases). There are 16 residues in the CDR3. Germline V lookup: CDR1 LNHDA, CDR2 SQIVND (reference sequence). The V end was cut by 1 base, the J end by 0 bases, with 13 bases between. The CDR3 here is CASSIGVGGASYEQYF. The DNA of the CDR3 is TGTGCCAGTAGTATAGGGGTAGGCGGGGCCTCCTACGAGCAGTACTTC. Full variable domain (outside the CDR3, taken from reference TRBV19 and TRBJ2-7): DGGITQSPKYLFRKEGQNVTLSCEQNLNHDAMYWYRQDPGQGLRLIYYSQIVNDFQKGDIAEGYSVSREKKESFPLTVTSAQKNPTAFYLCASSIGVGGASYEQYFGPGTRLTVT.

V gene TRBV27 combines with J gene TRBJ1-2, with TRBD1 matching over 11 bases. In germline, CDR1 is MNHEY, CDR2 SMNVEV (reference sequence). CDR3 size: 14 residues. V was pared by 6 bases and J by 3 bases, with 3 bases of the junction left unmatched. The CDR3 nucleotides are TGTGCCAGCAGGGGACAGGGGGTTTACTATGGCTACACCTTC. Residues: CASRGQGVYYGYTF.

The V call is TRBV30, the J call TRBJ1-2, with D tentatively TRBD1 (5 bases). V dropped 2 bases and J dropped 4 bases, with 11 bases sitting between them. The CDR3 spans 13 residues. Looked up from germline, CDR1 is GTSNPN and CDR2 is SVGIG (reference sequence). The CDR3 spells CAWSLGGTYGYTF. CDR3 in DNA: TGTGCCTGGAGTCTGGGAGGGACCTATGGCTACACCTTC.

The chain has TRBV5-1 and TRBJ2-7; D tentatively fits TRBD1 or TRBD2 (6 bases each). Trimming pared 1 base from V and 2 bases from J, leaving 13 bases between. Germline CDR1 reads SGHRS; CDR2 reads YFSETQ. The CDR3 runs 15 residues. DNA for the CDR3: TGCGCCAGCAGCTTGTTTGGGGGGCCCCCCTACGAGCAGTACTTC. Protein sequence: CASSLFGGPPYEQYF.

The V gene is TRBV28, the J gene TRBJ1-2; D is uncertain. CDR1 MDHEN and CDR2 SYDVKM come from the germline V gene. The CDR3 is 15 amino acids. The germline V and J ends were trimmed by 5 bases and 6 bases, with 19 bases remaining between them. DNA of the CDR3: TGTGCCAGCAGTCCCCCCGGGGAGGGAAGGAATGGCTACACCTTC. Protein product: CASSPPGEGRNGYTF.

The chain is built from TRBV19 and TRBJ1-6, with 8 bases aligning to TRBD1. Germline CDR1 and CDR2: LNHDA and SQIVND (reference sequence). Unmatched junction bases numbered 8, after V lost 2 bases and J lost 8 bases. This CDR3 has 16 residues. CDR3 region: CASSIMGQGADSPLHF. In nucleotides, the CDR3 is TGTGCCAGTAGTATAATGGGGCAGGGGGCTGATTCACCCCTCCACTTT.

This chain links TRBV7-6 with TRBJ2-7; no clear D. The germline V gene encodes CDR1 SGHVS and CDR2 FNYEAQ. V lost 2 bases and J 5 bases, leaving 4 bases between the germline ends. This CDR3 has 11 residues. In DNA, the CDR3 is TGTGCCAGCAGCTTACTCGACGAGCAGTACTTC. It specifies CASSLLDEQYF. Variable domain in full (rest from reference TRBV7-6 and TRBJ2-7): GAGVSQSPRYKVTKRGQDVALRCDPISGHVSLYWYRQALGQGPEFLTYFNYEAQQDKSGLPNDRFSAERPEGSISTLTIQRTEQRDSAMYRCASSLLDEQYFGPGTRLTVT.

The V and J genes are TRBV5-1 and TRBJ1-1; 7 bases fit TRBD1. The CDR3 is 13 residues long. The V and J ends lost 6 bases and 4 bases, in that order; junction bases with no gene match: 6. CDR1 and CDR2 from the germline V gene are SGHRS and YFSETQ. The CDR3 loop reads CASTKTGSTEAFF. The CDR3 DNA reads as TGCGCCAGCACCAAGACAGGGTCCACTGAAGCTTTCTTT.

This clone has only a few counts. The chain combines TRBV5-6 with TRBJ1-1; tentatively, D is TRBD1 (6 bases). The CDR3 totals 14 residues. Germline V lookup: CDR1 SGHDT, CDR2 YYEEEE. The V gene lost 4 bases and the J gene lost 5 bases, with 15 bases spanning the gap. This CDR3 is CASSRGGALTEAFF. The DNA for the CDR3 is TGTGCCAGCAGCCGAGGGGGGGCGTTAACTGAAGCTTTCTTT.

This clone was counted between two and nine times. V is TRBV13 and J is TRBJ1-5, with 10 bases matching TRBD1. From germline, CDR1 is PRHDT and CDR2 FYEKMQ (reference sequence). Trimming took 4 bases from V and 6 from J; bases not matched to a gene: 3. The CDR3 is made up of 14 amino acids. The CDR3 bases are TGTGCCAGCAGCTCCGGGACAGGGGTTCAGCCCCAGCATTTT. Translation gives CASSSGTGVQPQHF.

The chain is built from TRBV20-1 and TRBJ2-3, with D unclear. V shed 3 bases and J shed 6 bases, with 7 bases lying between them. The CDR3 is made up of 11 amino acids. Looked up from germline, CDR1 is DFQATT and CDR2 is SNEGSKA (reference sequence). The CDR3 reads CSASSLDTQYF. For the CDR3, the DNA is TGCAGTGCTAGTAGTTTGGATACGCAGTATTTT.

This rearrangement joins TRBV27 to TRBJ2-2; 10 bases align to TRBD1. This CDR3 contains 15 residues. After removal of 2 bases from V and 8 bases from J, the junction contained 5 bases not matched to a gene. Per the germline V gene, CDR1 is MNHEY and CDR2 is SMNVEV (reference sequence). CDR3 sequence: CASSLGTGVVGELFF. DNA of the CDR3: TGTGCCAGCAGTTTAGGGACAGGGGTCGTAGGGGAGCTGTTTTTT.

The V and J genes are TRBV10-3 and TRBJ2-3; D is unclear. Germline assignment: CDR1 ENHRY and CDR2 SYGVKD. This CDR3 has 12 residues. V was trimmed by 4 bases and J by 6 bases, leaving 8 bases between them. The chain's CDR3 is CAISGNRDTQYF. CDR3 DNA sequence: TGTGCCATCAGTGGGAATCGGGATACGCAGTATTTT.

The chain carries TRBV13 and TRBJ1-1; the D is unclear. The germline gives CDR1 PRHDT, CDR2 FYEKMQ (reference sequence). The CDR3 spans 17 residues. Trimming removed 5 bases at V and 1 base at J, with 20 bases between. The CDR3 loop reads CASSPPLGPDGNTEAFF. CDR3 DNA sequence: TGTGCCAGCAGCCCCCCTTTGGGCCCCGACGGGAACACTGAAGCTTTCTTT. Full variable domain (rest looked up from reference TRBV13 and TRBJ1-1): AAGVIQSPRHLIKEKRETATLKCYPIPRHDTVYWYQQGPGQDPQFLISFYEKMQSDKGSIPDRFSAQQFSDYHSELNMSSLELGDSALYFCASSPPLGPDGNTEAFFGQGTRLTVV.

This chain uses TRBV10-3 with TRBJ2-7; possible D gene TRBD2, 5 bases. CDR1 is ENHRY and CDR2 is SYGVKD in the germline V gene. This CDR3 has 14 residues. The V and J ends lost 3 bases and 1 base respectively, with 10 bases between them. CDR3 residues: CAISDLGGSYEQYF. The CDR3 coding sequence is TGTGCCATCAGTGATTTGGGCGGGTCCTACGAGCAGTACTTC.

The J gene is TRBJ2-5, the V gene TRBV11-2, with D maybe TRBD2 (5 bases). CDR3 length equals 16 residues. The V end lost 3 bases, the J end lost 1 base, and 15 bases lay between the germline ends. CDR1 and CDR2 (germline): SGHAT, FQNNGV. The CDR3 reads CASSFLFDTSQETQYF. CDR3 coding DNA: TGTGCCAGCAGCTTTTTATTCGACACTAGCCAAGAGACCCAGTACTTC.

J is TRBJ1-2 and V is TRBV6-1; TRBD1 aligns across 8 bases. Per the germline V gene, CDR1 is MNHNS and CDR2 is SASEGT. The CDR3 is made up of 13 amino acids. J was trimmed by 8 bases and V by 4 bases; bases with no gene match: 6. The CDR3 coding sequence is TGTGCCAGCAGTGCGACAGGGGCGGGAGGCTACACCTTC. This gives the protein CASSATGAGGYTF.

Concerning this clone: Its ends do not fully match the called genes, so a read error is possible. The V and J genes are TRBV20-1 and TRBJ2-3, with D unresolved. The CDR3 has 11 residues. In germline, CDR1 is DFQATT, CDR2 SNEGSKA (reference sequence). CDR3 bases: TGCAGTGCTAGGGGGTGGGCTAGTCAAGTTTTT. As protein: CSARGWASQVF.

The CDR3 region has the DNA TGTGCCAGCAGTGAGGACTACTATGGCTACACCTTC. Protein product: CASSEDYYGYTF. The rearrangement uses TRBV25-1 and TRBJ1-2; D ambiguous. The CDR3 length is 12 residues. V lost 3 bases, J lost 3 bases, and 5 bases lay in between. CDR1 is MGHDK, CDR2 SYGVNS, per germline.

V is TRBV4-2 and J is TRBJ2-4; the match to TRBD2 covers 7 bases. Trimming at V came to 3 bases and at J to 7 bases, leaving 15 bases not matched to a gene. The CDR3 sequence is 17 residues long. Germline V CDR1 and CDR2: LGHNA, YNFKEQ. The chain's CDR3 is CASSQSLASGIQNIQYF. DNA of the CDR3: TGTGCCAGCAGCCAGTCACTAGCGTCGGGTATTCAGAACATTCAGTACTTC.

In DNA, the CDR3 is TGTGCCAGCTCACCCGGGGTAGCTTCATTCTTCGGGCAGTTCTTC. Protein sequence: CASSPGVASFFGQFF. The gene calls are TRBV18 and TRBJ2-1; a weak D match, TRBD2 (5 bases). V lost 3 bases, J lost 12 bases, and 21 bases lay in between. This CDR3 contains 15 residues. The V gene's germline CDR1 is KGHSH and CDR2 LQKENI.